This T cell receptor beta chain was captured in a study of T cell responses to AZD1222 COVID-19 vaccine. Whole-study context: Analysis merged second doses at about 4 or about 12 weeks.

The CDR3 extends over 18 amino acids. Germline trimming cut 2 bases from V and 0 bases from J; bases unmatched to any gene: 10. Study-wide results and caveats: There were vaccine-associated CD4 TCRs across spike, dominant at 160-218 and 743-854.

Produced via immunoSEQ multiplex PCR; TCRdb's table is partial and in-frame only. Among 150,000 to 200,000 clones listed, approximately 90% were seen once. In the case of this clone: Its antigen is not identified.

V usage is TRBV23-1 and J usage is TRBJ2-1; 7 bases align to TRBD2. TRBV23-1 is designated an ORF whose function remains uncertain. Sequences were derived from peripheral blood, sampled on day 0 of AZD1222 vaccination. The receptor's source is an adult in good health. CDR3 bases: TGCGCCAGCAGTCAAATCGGTCTAGCGGTTAGCTCCTACAATGAGCAGTTCTTC. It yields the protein CASSQIGLAVSSYNEQFF.